The clone carrying this T cell receptor (beta chain) has just a few counts. Its cognate antigen is unknown. One junction end does not reproduce the germline sequence, and a read error may be involved. The CDR3 totals 16 residues. The TCR beta CDR3 regions underwent amplification using RNA transcripts as the source. Initially, a first-round RT-PCR of the TCR CDR3 employed the HTBI primer set. TCRdb reprocessed the multiplex PCR reads with MiXCR, giving one entry per CDR3 protein. Found here are hundreds of thousands of distinct CDR3 sequences, roughly 15% of them singletons; the top ten hold around 13%. This record comes from a study of T cells in Graves' hyperthyroidism and ophthalmopathy. A patient was excluded if there was uncontrolled infection, other autoimmune disease, pregnancy or lactation. Study-wide points: Also found in blood were most expanded thyroid clonotypes above 0.001. The model anticipated ophthalmopathy a median about six months pre-onset. Stable hyperthyroidism was separated from ophthalmopathy by a model based on 13 V-J features.

Sequencing was carried out using blood. The gene calls are TRBV12-3 or TRBV12-4 and TRBJ2-1; 10 nucleotides agree with TRBD2. The sequence was obtained from a woman between 45 and 60 years old with Graves' ophthalmopathy. DNA of the CDR3: TGTGCCTGCAGTTTTTACCGGACTAGCGGTTACAATGAGCAGTTCTTC. Translating gives CACSFYRTSGYNEQFF.